The 3 T cell receptor beta chains below come from one sample, sequenced in a study of technical replicates of blood from a few donors. The protocol was immunoSEQ multiplex PCR, while the TCRdb copy is restricted to in-frame clones and leaves out a portion. Among under 80,000 clones listed, approximately 97% were seen once. Sequencing was carried out using T cells isolated from PBMCs. These receptors all stem from a human donor in good health.

This chain connects TRBV15 to TRBJ2-7, with a possible D match to TRBD1 (5 bases). Per the germline V gene, CDR1 is LNHNV and CDR2 is YYDKDF (reference sequence). The V and J ends lost 8 bases and 3 bases respectively, with 23 bases between them. There are 16 residues in the CDR3. CDR3 coding DNA: TGTGCCACCCACGCAGGGCCCCGAAGGTCCCTCTACGAGCAGTACTTC. Its translation is CATHAGPRRSLYEQYF.

The chain couples TRBV10-3 to TRBJ1-4; 11 nucleotides align to TRBD1. Trimming took 10 bases from V and 4 from J; bases not matched to a gene: 14. Germline lookup yields CDR1 ENHRY and CDR2 SYGVKD. There are 17 residues in the CDR3. The CDR3 loop is CATYPGQGAGVNEKLFF. The CDR3 DNA sequence: TGTGCCACCTACCCTGGACAGGGGGCGGGGGTTAATGAAAAACTGTTTTTT.

This sequence joins TRBV29-1 and TRBJ1-3; a possible D gene is TRBD1 (5 bases). This CDR3 contains 12 residues. Germline V gene sequence: CDR1 SQVTM, CDR2 ANQGSEA. V lost 5 bases and J lost 2, with 7 bases in between. DNA of the CDR3: TGCAGCGTTCGGGGGACTGGAAACACCATATATTTT. Its protein product is CSVRGTGNTIYF.